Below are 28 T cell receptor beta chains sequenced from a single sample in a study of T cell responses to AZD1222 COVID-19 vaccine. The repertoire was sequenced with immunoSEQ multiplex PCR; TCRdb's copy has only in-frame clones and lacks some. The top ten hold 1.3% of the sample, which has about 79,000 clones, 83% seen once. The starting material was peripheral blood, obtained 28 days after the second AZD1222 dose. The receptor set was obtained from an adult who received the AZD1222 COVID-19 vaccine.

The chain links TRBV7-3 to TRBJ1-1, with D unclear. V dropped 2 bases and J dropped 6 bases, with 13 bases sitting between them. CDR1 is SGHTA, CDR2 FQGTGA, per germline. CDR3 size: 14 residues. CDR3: CASSLGSGQAEAFF. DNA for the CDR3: TGTGCCAGCAGCTTAGGGTCCGGCCAAGCTGAAGCTTTCTTT. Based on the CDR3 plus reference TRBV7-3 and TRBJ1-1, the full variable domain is GAGVSQTPSNKVTEKGKYVELRCDPISGHTALYWYRQSLGQGPEFLIYFQGTGAADDSGLPNDRFFAVRPEGSVSTLKIQRTERGDSAVYLCASSLGSGQAEAFFGQGTRLTVV.

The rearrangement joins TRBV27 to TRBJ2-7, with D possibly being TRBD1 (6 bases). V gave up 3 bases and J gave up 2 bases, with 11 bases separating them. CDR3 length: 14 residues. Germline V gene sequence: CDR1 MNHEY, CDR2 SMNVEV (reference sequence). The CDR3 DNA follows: TGTGCCAGCAGTTTTACGGACAGCACCTACGAGCAGTACTTC. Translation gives CASSFTDSTYEQYF.

The CDR3 protein is CASAMGPVGQETQYF. CDR3 DNA sequence: TGTGCTAGTGCCATGGGACCGGTTGGCCAAGAGACCCAGTACTTC. The V gene is TRBV12-5, the J gene TRBJ2-5; TRBD1 or TRBD2 may be the D gene (5 bases each). CDR3 size: 15 residues. The V gene lost 7 bases and the J gene lost 1 base, with 16 bases spanning the gap. CDR1 is LGHNT and CDR2 is FRNRAP in the germline V gene. Supplemented by reference TRBV12-5 and TRBJ2-5, the full variable domain reads DARVTQTPRHKVTEMGQEVTMRCQPILGHNTVFWYRQTMMQGLELLAYFRNRAPLDDSGMPKDRFSAEMPDATLATLKIQPSEPRDSAVYFCASAMGPVGQETQYFGPGTRLLVL.

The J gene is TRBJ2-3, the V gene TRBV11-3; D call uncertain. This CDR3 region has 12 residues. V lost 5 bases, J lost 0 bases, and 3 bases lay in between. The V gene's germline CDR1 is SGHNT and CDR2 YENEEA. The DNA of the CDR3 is TGTGCCAGCAGCCTAAGCACAGATACGCAGTATTTT. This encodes CASSLSTDTQYF.

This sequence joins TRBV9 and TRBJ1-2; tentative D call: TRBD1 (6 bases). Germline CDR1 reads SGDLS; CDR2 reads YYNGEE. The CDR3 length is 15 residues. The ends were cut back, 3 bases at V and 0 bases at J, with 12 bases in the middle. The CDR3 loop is CASSETGIPNYGYTF. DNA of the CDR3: TGTGCCAGCAGCGAGACAGGTATACCTAACTATGGCTACACCTTC.

The CDR3 sequence is CSGLANGPPYEQYF. CDR3 nucleotides: TGCAGCGGACTAGCTAACGGGCCTCCCTACGAGCAGTACTTC. V and J are TRBV29-1 and TRBJ2-7; TRBD2 aligns across 7 bases. J lost 2 bases, V lost 7 bases, and 11 bases had no gene match. The CDR3 runs to 14 residues. From germline, CDR1 is SQVTM and CDR2 ANQGSEA.

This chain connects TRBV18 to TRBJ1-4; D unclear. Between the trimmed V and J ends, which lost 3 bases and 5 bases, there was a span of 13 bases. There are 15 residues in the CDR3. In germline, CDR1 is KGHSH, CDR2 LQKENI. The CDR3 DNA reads TGTGCCAGCTCACCTCAGGCGGTATCGAATGAAAAACTGTTTTTT. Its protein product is CASSPQAVSNEKLFF.

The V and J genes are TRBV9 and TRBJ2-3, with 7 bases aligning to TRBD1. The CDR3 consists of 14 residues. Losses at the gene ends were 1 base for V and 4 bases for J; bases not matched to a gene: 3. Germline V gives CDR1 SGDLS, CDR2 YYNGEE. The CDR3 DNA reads TGTGCCAGCAGCGTAACAGGGGTGGCAGATACGCAGTATTTT. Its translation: CASSVTGVADTQYF.

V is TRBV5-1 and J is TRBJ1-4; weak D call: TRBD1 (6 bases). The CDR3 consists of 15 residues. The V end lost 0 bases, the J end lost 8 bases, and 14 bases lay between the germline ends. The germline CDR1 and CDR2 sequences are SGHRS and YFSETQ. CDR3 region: CASSLGTAGFEKLFF. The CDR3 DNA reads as TGCGCCAGCAGCTTGGGGACAGCAGGTTTCGAAAAACTGTTTTTT.

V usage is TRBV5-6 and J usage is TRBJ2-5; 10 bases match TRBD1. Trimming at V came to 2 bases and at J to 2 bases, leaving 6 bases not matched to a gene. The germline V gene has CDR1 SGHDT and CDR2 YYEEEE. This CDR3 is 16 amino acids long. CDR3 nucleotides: TGTGCCAGCAGCTTCCATCGGACAGGGGGTCAAGAGACCCAGTACTTC. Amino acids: CASSFHRTGGQETQYF. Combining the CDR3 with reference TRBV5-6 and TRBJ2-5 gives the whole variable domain DAGVTQSPTHLIKTRGQQVTLRCSPKSGHDTVSWYQQALGQGPQFIFQYYEEEERQRGNFPDRFSGHQFPNYSSELNVNALLLGDSALYLCASSFHRTGGQETQYFGPGTRLLVL.

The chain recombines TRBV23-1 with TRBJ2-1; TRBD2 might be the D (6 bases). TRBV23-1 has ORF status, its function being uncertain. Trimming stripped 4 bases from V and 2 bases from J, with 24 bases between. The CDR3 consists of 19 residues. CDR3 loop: CASSRLNRGLSYPYNEQFF. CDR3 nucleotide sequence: TGCGCCAGCAGTCGCCTCAATAGGGGACTCTCCTACCCCTACAATGAGCAGTTCTTC.

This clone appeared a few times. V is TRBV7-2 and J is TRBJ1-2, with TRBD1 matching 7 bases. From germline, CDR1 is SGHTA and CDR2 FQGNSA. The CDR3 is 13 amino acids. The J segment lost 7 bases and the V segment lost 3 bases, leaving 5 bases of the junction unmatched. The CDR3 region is CASSFTGEGGYTF. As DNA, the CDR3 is TGTGCCAGCAGCTTTACAGGGGAGGGTGGCTACACCTTC.

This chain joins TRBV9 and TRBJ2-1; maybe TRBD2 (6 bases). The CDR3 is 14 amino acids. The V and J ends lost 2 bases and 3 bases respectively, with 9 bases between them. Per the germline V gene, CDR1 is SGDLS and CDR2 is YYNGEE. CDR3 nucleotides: TGTGCCAGCAGCGTTTCTAGCGTCTACAATGAGCAGTTCTTC. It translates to CASSVSSVYNEQFF.

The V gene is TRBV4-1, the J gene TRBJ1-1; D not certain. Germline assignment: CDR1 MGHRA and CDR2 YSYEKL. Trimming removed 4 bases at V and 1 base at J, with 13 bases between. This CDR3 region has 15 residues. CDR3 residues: CASSPESWKNTEAFF. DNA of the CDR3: TGCGCCAGCAGCCCCGAGTCGTGGAAGAACACTGAAGCTTTCTTT.

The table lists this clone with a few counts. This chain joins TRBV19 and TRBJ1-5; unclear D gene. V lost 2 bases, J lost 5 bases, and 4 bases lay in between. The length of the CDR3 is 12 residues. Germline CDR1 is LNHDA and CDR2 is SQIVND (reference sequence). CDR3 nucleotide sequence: TGTGCCAGTAGTATACGGGATCAGCCCCAGCATTTT. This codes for CASSIRDQPQHF.

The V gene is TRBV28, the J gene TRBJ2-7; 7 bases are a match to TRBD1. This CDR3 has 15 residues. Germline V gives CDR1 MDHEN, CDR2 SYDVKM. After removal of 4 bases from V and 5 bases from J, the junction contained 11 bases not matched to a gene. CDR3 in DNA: TGTGCCAGCAGTTGGGAAAGACAGGGCAGGAACGAGCAGTACTTC. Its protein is CASSWERQGRNEQYF.

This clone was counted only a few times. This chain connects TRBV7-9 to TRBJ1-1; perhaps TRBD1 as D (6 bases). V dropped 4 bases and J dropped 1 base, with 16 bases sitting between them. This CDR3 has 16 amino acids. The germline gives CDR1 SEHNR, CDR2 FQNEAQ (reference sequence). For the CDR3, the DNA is TGTGCCAGCAGCTCGACAGGCCGTTCACCGAACACTGAAGCTTTCTTT. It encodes CASSSTGRSPNTEAFF.

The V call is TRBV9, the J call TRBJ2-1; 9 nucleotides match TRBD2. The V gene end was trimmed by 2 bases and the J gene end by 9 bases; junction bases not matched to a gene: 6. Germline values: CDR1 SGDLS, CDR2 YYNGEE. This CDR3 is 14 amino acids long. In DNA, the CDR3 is TGTGCCAGCAGCGTTGGCGGGAGGGCCGTTGAGCAGTTCTTC. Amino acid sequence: CASSVGGRAVEQFF.

Here the CDR3 reads CASSLRTGNTEAFF. CDR3 nucleotide sequence: TGCGCCAGCAGCTTGCGGACGGGGAACACTGAAGCTTTCTTT. The V and J genes are TRBV5-1 and TRBJ1-1; D ambiguous. Deletions cut 1 base from V and 1 base from J, with 8 bases between. Germline V lookup: CDR1 SGHRS, CDR2 YFSETQ. This CDR3 region has 14 residues.

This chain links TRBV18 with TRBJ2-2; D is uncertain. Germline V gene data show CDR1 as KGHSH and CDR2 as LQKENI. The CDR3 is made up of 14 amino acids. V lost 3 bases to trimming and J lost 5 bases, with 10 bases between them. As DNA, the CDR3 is TGTGCCAGCTCACCCTCGGACGGAACCGGGGAGCTGTTTTTT. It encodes CASSPSDGTGELFF.

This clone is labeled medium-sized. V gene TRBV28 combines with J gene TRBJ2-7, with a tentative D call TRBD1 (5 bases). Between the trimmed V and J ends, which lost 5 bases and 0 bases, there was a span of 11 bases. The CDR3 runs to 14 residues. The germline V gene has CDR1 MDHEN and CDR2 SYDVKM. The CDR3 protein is CASSGALISYEQYF. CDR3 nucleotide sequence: TGTGCCAGCAGTGGGGCATTAATCTCCTACGAGCAGTACTTC.

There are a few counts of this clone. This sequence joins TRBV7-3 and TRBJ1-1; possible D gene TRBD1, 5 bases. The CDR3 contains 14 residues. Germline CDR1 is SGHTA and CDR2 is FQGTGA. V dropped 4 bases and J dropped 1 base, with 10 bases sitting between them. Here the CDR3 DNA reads TGTGCCAGCAGCTCGTTGGGGGGGAACACTGAAGCTTTCTTT. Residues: CASSSLGGNTEAFF.

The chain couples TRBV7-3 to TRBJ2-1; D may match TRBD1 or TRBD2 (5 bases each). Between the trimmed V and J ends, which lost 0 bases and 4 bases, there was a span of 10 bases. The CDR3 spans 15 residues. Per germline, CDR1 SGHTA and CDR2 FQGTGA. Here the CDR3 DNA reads TGTGCCAGCAGCTTAACGGGACCGTTATACAATGAGCAGTTCTTC. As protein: CASSLTGPLYNEQFF.

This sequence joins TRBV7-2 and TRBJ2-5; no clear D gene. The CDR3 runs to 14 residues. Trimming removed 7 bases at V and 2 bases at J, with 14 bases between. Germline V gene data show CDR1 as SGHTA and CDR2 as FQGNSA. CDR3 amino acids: CASTSSAHQETQYF. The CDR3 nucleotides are TGTGCCAGCACCTCCTCGGCCCATCAAGAGACCCAGTACTTC.

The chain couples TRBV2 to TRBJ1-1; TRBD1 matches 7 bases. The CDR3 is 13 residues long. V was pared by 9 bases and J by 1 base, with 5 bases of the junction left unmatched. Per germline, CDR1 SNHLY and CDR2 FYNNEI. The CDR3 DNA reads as TGTGCCAGTTCGGGACAGCCGAACACTGAAGCTTTCTTT. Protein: CASSGQPNTEAFF.

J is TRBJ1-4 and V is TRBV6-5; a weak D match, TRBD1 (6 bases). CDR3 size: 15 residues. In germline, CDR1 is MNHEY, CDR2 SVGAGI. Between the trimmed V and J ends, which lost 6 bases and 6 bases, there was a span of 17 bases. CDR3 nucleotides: TGTGCCAGCAGGCAGCGGGGGGGGCAGTATGAAAAACTGTTTTTT. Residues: CASRQRGGQYEKLFF.

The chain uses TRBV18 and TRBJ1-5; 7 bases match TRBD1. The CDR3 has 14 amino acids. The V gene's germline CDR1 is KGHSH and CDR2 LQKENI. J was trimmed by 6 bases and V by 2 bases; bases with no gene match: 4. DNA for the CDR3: TGTGCCAGCTCACCAGGACAGGCGGCTCAGCCCCAGCATTTT. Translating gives CASSPGQAAQPQHF.

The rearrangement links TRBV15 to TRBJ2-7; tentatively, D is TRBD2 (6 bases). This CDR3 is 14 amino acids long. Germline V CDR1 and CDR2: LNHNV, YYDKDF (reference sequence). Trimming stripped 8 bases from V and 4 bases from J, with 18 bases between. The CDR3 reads CATGSTGAPYEQYF. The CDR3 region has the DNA TGTGCCACCGGATCGACGGGAGCACCGTACGAGCAGTACTTC.